What follows are 14 T cell receptor beta chains derived from one specimen sequenced in a study of identical twins. From the 5' RACE reads, TCRdb called clonotypes with MiXCR, one entry per CDR3 protein. The sample holds 690,000 or so distinct CDR3 sequences; 8.6% are singletons and the top ten take approximately 0.89%. These data are also associated with another study on yellow fever vaccine responses in identical twins.

Input material: PBMCs. The receptors originated from a woman under 30 in good health.

The CDR3 protein is CASSLGGASGDIYNEQFF. CDR3 nucleotides: TGTGCCAGCAGCTTAGGTGGCGCTAGCGGGGATATCTACAATGAGCAGTTCTTC. J is TRBJ2-1 and V is TRBV11-2, with TRBD2 matching 9 bases. Germline V gene data show CDR1 as SGHAT and CDR2 as FQNNGV. The CDR3 runs 18 residues. V lost 1 base to trimming and J lost 3 bases; unmatched junction nucleotides: 10.

This clonotype turned up a few times. The chain recombines TRBV7-9 with TRBJ2-3, with D hard to call. From germline, CDR1 is SEHNR and CDR2 FQNEAQ (reference sequence). This CDR3 is 12 amino acids long. The ends were cut back, 7 bases at V and 5 bases at J, with 10 bases in the middle. The CDR3 DNA is TGTGCCAGCACCCAGGCAAGAGATACGCAGTATTTT. It codes for CASTQARDTQYF.

The chain employs TRBV21-1 and TRBJ2-5; the DNA was not used to check the table's D call, TRBD2. TRBV21-1 is reported as a pseudogene. This CDR3 is built from 16 residues. As DNA, the CDR3 is TGTGCCAGCAGCAATCGGAGCGGGGGGTATAAAGAGACCCAGTACTTC. Its protein is CASSNRSGGYKETQYF.

This rearrangement joins TRBV19 to TRBJ2-5; D ambiguous. V dropped 5 bases and J dropped 5 bases, with 12 bases sitting between them. This CDR3 comprises 13 residues. CDR1 is LNHDA, CDR2 SQIVND, per germline (reference sequence). The CDR3 sequence: CASSQDNGETQYF. In nucleotides, the CDR3 is TGTGCCAGTAGTCAAGACAATGGTGAGACCCAGTACTTC. Full variable domain (remainder filled in from reference TRBV19 and TRBJ2-5): DGGITQSPKYLFRKEGQNVTLSCEQNLNHDAMYWYRQDPGQGLRLIYYSQIVNDFQKGDIAEGYSVSREKKESFPLTVTSAQKNPTAFYLCASSQDNGETQYFGPGTRLLVL.

This clonotype was detected only once. The chain carries TRBV7-9 and TRBJ2-2; either TRBD1 or TRBD2 may supply D (6 bases each). The CDR3 runs 15 residues. Germline CDR1 and CDR2: SEHNR and FQNEAQ (reference sequence). Trimming stripped 5 bases from V and 5 bases from J, with 15 bases between. The CDR3 spells CASSRTGARTGELFF. DNA for the CDR3: TGTGCCAGCAGCCGCACGGGGGCGCGGACCGGGGAGCTGTTTTTT.

This clonotype was counted only a few times. This chain's CDR3 is CASSLGRGAETQYF. CDR3 bases: TGCGCCAGCAGCCTGGGGCGGGGTGCGGAGACCCAGTACTTC. The rearrangement joins TRBV4-3 to TRBJ2-5; a weak D match, TRBD2 (6 bases). The CDR3 contains 14 residues. Trimming removed 4 bases at V and 5 bases at J, with 14 bases between. The germline CDR1 and CDR2 sequences are LGHNA and YSLEER.

This clonotype was counted between two and nine times. This sequence joins TRBV4-1 and TRBJ2-3; D remains unclear. The CDR3 contains 15 residues. From germline, CDR1 is MGHRA and CDR2 YSYEKL. The ends were cut back, 4 bases at V and 3 bases at J, with 14 bases in the middle. CDR3: CASSPIGIGTDTQYF. The CDR3 coding sequence is TGCGCCAGCAGCCCCATAGGGATAGGAACAGATACGCAGTATTTT.

A few counts support this clonotype. V gene TRBV29-1 combines with J gene TRBJ1-2; no reliable D call. In germline, CDR1 is SQVTM, CDR2 ANQGSEA. V dropped 3 bases and J dropped 8 bases, with 16 bases sitting between them. The CDR3 consists of 13 residues. The CDR3 DNA is TGCAGCGTTGAGTATATCAGGTCTGGCGGCTACACCTTC. As protein: CSVEYIRSGGYTF.

This clonotype has at least ten counts. This chain joins TRBV14 and TRBJ2-1, with D unclear. CDR1 is SGHDN and CDR2 is FVKESK in the germline V gene. This CDR3 region has 14 residues. The ends were cut back, 5 bases at V and 9 bases at J, with 17 bases in the middle. CDR3: CASSSGFFGSEQFF. CDR3 DNA sequence: TGTGCCAGCAGCTCTGGGTTTTTCGGGTCTGAGCAGTTCTTC.

The gene calls are TRBV12-3 or TRBV12-4 and TRBJ2-3, with 8 nucleotides matching TRBD2. V shed 7 bases and J 4 bases; nucleotides not matched to a gene: 10. The CDR3 extends over 15 amino acids. This CDR3 reads CASTQTAGEPDTQYF. The CDR3 nucleotides read TGTGCCAGCACCCAAACAGCGGGAGAACCAGATACGCAGTATTTT.

In this sample, this clonotype turned up a few times. The chain joins TRBV20-1 to TRBJ2-3; no clear D. The length of the CDR3 is 14 residues. Germline CDR1 DFQATT, CDR2 SNEGSKA (reference sequence). Trimming took 6 bases from V and 6 from J, leaving 19 bases between them. The CDR3 protein is CSATVGLSADTQYF. The CDR3 DNA sequence: TGCAGTGCAACCGTCGGGTTGTCTGCCGATACGCAGTATTTT.

This clonotype showed up just a few times. CDR3: CSARAGTIQETQYF. For the CDR3, the DNA is TGCAGTGCTAGGGCCGGGACTATCCAAGAGACCCAGTACTTC. J is TRBJ2-5 and V is TRBV20-1; 7 bases map to TRBD2. Germline V lookup: CDR1 DFQATT, CDR2 SNEGSKA (reference sequence). The V segment lost 3 bases and the J segment 1 base; nucleotides outside the gene matches: 5. There are 14 residues in the CDR3.

V is TRBV29-1 and J is TRBJ2-2; TRBD2 aligns across 9 bases. Per germline, CDR1 SQVTM and CDR2 ANQGSEA. Trimming took 5 bases from V and 5 from J; bases not matched to a gene: 9. The CDR3 runs to 15 residues. CDR3 sequence (DNA): TGCAGCGTTCAGGAAGCGGGGGGTATGACCGGGGAGCTGTTTTTT. Translation gives CSVQEAGGMTGELFF.

The chain has TRBV29-1 and TRBJ2-2; maybe TRBD1 (5 bases). The CDR3 consists of 15 residues. V lost 0 bases and J 7 bases, leaving 15 bases between the germline ends. Germline CDR1 reads SQVTM; CDR2 reads ANQGSEA. The CDR3 sequence is CSVEDPKIQVGELFF. DNA of the CDR3: TGCAGCGTTGAAGATCCCAAAATACAGGTCGGGGAGCTGTTTTTT.